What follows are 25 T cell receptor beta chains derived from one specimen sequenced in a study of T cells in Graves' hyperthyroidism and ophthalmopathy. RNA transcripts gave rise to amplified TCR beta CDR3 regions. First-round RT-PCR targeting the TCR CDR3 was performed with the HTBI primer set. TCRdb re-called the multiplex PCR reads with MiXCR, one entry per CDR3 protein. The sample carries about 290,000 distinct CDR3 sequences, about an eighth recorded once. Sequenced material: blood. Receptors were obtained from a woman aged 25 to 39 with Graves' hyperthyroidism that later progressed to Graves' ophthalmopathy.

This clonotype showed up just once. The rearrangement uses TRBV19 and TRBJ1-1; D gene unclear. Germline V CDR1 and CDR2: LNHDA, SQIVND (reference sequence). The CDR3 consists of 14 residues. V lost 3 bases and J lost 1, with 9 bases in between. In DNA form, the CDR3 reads TGTGCCAGTAGTATTCTGGGCCCGAACACTGAAGCTTTCTTT. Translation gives CASSILGPNTEAFF.

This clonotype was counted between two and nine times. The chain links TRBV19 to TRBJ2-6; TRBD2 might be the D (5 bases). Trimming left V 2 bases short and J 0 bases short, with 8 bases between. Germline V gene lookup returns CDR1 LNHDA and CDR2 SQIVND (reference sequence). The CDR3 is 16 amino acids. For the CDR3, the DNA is TGTGCCAGTAGTATACGAGGGATCTCTGGGGCCAACGTCCTGACTTTC. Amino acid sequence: CASSIRGISGANVLTF. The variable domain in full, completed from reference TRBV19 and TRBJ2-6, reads DGGITQSPKYLFRKEGQNVTLSCEQNLNHDAMYWYRQDPGQGLRLIYYSQIVNDFQKGDIAEGYSVSREKKESFPLTVTSAQKNPTAFYLCASSIRGISGANVLTFGAGSRLTVL.

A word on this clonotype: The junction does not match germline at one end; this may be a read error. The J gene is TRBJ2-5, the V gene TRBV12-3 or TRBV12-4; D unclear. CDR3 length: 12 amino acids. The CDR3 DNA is TGTGCCACCAGTCGGGACCAAGAGACCCAGTACTTC. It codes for CATSRDQETQYF.

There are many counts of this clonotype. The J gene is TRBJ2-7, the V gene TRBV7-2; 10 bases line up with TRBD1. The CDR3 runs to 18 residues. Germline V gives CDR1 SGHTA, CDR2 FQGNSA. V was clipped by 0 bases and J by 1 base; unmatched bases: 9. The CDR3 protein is CASSLAPSGTGVSYEQYF. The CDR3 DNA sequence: TGTGCCAGCAGCTTAGCGCCCTCCGGGACAGGGGTATCCTACGAGCAGTACTTC.

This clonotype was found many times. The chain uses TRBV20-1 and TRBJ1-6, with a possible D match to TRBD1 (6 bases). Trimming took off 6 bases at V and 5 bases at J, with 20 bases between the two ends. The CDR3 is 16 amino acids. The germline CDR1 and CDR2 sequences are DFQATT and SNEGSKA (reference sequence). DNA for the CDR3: TGCAGTGCAGTAGAGATGGGGGGGGGCAATAATTCACCCCTCCACTTT. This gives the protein CSAVEMGGGNNSPLHF.

The CDR3 protein is CASSHLVSSYEQYF. DNA of the CDR3: TGTGCCAGCAGCCATCTAGTCAGCTCCTACGAGCAGTACTTC. The V call is TRBV14, the J call TRBJ2-7; D is ambiguous. The ends were cut back, 3 bases at V and 0 bases at J, with 9 bases in the middle. This CDR3 is built from 14 residues. In germline, CDR1 is SGHDN, CDR2 FVKESK.

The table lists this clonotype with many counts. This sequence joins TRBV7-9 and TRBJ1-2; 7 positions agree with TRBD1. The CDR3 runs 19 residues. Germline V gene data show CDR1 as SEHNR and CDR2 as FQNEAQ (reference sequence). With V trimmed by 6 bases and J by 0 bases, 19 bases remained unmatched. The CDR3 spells CASRPNVQGTHRANYGYTF. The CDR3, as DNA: TGTGCCAGCAGACCTAACGTACAGGGGACCCACCGGGCTAACTATGGCTACACCTTC.

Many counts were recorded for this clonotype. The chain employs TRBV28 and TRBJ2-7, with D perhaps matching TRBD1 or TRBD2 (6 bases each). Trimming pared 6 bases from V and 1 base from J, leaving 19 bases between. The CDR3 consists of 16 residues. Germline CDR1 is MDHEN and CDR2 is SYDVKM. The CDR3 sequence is CASSSLGGYGSYEQYF. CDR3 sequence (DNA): TGTGCCAGCAGCTCCCTGGGGGGCTACGGGTCCTACGAGCAGTACTTC. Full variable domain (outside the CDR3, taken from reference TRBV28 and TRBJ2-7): DVKVTQSSRYLVKRTGEKVFLECVQDMDHENMFWYRQDPGLGLRLIYFSYDVKMKEKGDIPEGYSVSREKKERFSLILESASTNQTSMYLCASSSLGGYGSYEQYFGPGTRLTVT.

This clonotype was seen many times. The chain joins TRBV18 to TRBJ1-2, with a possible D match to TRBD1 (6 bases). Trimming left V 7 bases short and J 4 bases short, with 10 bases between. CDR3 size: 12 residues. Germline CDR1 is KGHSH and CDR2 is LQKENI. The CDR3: CASLADSYGYTF. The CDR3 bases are TGTGCCAGCTTGGCGGACAGCTATGGCTACACCTTC.

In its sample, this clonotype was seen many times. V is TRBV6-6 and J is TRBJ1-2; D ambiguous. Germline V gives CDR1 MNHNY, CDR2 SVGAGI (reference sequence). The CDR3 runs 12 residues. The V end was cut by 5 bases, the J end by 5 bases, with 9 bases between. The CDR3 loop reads CASSISSYGYTF. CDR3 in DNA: TGTGCCAGCAGTATATCGAGTTATGGCTACACCTTC.

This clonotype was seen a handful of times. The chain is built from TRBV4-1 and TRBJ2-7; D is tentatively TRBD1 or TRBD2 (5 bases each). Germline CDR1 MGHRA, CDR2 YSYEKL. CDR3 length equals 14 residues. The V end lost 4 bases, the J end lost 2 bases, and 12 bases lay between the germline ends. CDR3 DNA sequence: TGCGCCAGCAGCCGGGGACCGGTTACCTACGAGCAGTACTTC. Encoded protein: CASSRGPVTYEQYF.

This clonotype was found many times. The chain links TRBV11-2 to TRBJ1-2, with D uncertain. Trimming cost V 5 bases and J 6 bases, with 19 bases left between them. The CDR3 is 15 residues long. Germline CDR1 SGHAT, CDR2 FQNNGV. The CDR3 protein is CASSVADMSADGYTF. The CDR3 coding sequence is TGTGCCAGCAGCGTTGCAGATATGTCGGCGGATGGCTACACCTTC.

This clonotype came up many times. The DNA of the CDR3 is TGCAGTGCTAGAGATTTGGGACAGCTGAACACTGAAGCTTTCTTT. Translated, it gives CSARDLGQLNTEAFF. The V gene is TRBV20-1, the J gene TRBJ1-1; 7 positions agree with TRBD1. The CDR3 totals 15 residues. The germline gives CDR1 DFQATT, CDR2 SNEGSKA (reference sequence). V was pared by 0 bases and J by 0 bases, with 4 bases of the junction left unmatched.

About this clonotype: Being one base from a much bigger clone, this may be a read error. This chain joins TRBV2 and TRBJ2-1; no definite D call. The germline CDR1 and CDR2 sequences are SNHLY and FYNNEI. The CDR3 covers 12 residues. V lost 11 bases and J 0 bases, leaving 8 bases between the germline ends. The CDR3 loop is CAVYSSYNEQFF. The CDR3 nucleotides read TGTGCCGTCTACTCCTCCTACAATGAGCAGTTCTTC.

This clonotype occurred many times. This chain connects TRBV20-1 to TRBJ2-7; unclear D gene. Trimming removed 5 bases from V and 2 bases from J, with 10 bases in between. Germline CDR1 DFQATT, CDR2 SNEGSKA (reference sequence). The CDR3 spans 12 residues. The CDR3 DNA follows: TGCAGTGCTTCTACCGGACCCTACGAGCAGTACTTC. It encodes CSASTGPYEQYF.

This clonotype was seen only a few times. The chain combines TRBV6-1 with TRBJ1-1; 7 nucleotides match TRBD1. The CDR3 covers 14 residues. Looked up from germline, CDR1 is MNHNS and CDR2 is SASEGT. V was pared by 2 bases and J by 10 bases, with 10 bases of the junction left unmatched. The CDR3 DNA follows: TGTGCCAGCAGTGAACTTAACACAGGGGATCGAGCTTTCTTT. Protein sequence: CASSELNTGDRAFF.

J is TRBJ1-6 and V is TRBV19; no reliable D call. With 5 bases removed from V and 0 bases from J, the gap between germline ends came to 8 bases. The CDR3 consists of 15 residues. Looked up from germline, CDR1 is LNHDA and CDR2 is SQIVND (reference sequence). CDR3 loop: CASSDTDSYNSPLHF. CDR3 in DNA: TGTGCCAGTAGTGATACAGACTCCTATAATTCACCCCTCCACTTT.

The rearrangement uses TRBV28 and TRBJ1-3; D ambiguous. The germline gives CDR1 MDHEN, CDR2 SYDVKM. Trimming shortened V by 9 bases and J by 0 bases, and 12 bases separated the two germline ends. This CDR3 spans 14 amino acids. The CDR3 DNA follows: TGTGCCAGTTCGGGCCGGCCCTCTGGAAACACCATATATTTT. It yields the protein CASSGRPSGNTIYF.

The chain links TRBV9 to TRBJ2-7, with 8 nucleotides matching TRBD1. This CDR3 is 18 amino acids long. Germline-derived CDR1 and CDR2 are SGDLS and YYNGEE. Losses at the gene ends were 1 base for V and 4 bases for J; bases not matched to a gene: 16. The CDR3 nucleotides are TGTGCCAGCAGCGTAAGTACTGACACCGGGACAGGCCTTTACGAGCAGTACTTC. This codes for CASSVSTDTGTGLYEQYF.

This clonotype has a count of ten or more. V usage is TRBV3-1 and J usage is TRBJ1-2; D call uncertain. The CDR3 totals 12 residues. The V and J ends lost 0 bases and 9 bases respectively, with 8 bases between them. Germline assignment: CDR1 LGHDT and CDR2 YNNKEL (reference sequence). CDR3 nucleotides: TGTGCCAGCAGCCAAGAGACCTCGCGCTACACCTTC. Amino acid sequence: CASSQETSRYTF.

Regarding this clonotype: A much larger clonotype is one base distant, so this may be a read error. The CDR3 sequence: CAGSLQGTSVTGELFF. CDR3 bases: TGCGCCGGCAGCCTACAAGGGACTAGCGTCACCGGGGAGCTGTTTTTT. The chain combines TRBV5-1 with TRBJ2-2; 10 positions agree with TRBD2. The CDR3 is 16 amino acids. In germline, CDR1 is SGHRS, CDR2 YFSETQ.

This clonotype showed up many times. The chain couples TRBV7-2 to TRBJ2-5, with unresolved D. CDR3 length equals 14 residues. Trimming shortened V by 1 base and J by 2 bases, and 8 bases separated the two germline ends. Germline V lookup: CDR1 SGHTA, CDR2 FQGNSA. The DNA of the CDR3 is TGTGCCAGCAGCTTAGGAGGTTCTCAAGAGACCCAGTACTTC. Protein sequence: CASSLGGSQETQYF.

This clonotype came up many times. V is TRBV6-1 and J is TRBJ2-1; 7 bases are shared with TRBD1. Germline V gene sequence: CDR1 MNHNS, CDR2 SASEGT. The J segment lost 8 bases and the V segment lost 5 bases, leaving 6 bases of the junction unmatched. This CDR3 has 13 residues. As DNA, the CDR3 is TGTGCCAGCAGTCGACAGGGTAAGGATGAGCAGTTCTTC. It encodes CASSRQGKDEQFF.

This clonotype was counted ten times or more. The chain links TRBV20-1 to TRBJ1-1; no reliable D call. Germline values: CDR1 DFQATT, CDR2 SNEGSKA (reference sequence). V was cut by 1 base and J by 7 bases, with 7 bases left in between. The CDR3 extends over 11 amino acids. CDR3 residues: CSARGPLEAFF. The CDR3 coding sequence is TGCAGTGCTAGAGGGCCACTTGAAGCTTTCTTT.

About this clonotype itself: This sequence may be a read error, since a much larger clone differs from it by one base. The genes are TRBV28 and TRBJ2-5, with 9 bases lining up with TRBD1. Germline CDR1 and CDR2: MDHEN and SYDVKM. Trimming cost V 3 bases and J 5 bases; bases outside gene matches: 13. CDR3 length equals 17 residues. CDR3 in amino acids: CASSFARNTGGQETQYF. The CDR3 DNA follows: TGTGCCAGCAGTTTCGCCCGGAACACAGGGGGCCAGGAGACCCAGTACTTC.